This TCR beta chain was sequenced for a study of T cell responses to AZD1222 COVID-19 vaccine listed by TCRdb under 2021. In terms of the full investigation: AZD1222 recipients with second doses at about 4 weeks or about 12 weeks were pooled, because spike-specific TCR depth and breadth did not differ between schedules. A total of 230 or so trial participants underwent TCR sequencing, of whom 207 received two doses of AZD1222 and some 26 received two doses of the MenACWY control vaccine. Trial participants were enrolled into age subgroups of 18-55, 56-69 and 70-plus years, which contained about 150, 28 and 57 TCR-sequenced participants, respectively.

Points the paper makes about the study in general: Vaccine-associated CD4 TCRs spanned the whole spike protein, with dominant responses in regions 160-218 and 743-854. Reportedly, close to half of the unique spike-specific TCRs recognized epitopes lying outside the regions that are mutated in the B.1.351 and B.1.1.7 variants. Because no samples from the day 14 peak response were available, repertoires could be characterized only after the peak T cell response. The 56-69-year group was small, and its depth increase did not reach significance, likely because of low power. After two AZD1222 doses, both the breadth and the depth of spike-specific TCRs were significantly higher than at day 0 and than in MenACWY recipients. Participants were mostly white British, with more females than males. The authors suggested clonal diversity may have been underestimated. Conclusions about previously exposed vaccinees were limited because only 6 or 7 AZD1222 recipients were SARS-CoV-2 seropositive at baseline.

Points on this clone: Its antigen specificity is not known. No base-level quality is on record; no much larger clone is a single base apart.

The CDR3 holds 15 amino acids from the cysteine to the phenylalanine. Only CDR3 DNA is held: 45 bases, read in frame from base 1. V and J are truncated by 3 bases and 3 bases respectively, leaving an intervening sequence of 15 bases. CDR1 KGHSH and CDR2 LQKENI were looked up in the germline V gene. What this sample's time point label stands for: baseline before first vaccination. Vaccinee samples came from UK trials COV001 and COV002, including a single-blind randomized controlled phase 2/3 trial of AZD1222 (ChAdOx1 nCoV-19) in healthy adults. For TCRbeta chain sequencing, PBMC samples from trial participants were taken at day 0 and at day 28 after the second dose. The CDR3 regions of human TCRbeta chains were analyzed by immunosequencing. Per the authors' processing: Repertoire TCRs were checked for matches against a reference library of SARS-CoV-2-specific TCRs that had been generated using the MIRA antigen-specificity platform. Breadth was defined as the fraction of unique TCRs that were SARS-CoV-2-associated, and depth was defined as the fraction of total T cells that were SARS-CoV-2-associated. Using the MIRA data, each spike-specific TCR was assigned both to the spike region to which the TCR was reactive and to a CD4 or CD8 class. Log10-transformed breadth and depth values were compared by one-way ANOVA with Sidak's multiple comparisons tests. Drawn from immuneACCESS, this table holds only the in-frame rearrangements with V and J called that TCRdb kept. Clones are partly lost; checked studies trace under half to an unresolved V gene and leave the rest unexplained. V and J calls and clone size are given by that table; D and trimming were obtained from the DNA. This sample lists about 130,000 clones; 80% to 95% were detected once. The top ten hold about 3.1% of the sample.

The material was peripheral blood, obtained on day 0 of AZD1222 vaccination. The TCR sequence derives from an adult in good health. The chain joins TRBV18 to TRBJ2-7; TRBD1 is possibly the D segment (8 matching bases). The nucleotides are TGTGCCAGCTCACCTGGACAGGGAGGGTACTACGAGCAGTACTTC. This translates into CASSPGQGGYYEQYF. With the portions outside the CDR3 filled from the reference TRBV18 and TRBJ2-7 genes, the complete variable region becomes NAGVMQNPRHLVRRRGQEARLRCSPMKGHSHVYWYRQLPEEGLKFMVYLQKENIIDESGMPKERFSAEFPKEGPSILRIQQVVRGDSAAYFCASSPGQGGYYEQYFGPGTRLTVT.